Below, 7 T cell receptor beta chains from the same sample are listed, as sequenced in a study of blood T cell repertoires in COVID-19. Data came from immunoSEQ multiplex PCR; TCRdb stores just in-frame clones and leaves some out. The data hold about 150,000 clones, with around nine tenths observed a single time. The specimen was PBMCs or T cells enriched from blood (not recorded which). All receptors come from a woman aged 25 to 39 with acute COVID-19.

The gene calls are TRBV5-1 and TRBJ2-5, with unresolved D. The CDR3 contains 15 residues. V lost 0 bases to trimming and J lost 8 bases, with 17 bases between them. In germline, CDR1 is SGHRS, CDR2 YFSETQ. The CDR3: CASSLAADSFGTQYF. The CDR3 DNA reads as TGCGCCAGCAGCTTGGCGGCAGACTCTTTCGGCACCCAGTACTTC. Complete variable domain (other parts from reference TRBV5-1 and TRBJ2-5): KAGVTQTPRYLIKTRGQQVTLSCSPISGHRSVSWYQQTPGQGLQFLFEYFSETQRNKGNFPGRFSGRQFSNSRSEMNVSTLELGDSALYLCASSLAADSFGTQYFGPGTRLLVL.

The chain has TRBV6-5 and TRBJ2-1; D possibly corresponds to TRBD2 (6 bases). The CDR3 has 15 amino acids. Germline values: CDR1 MNHEY, CDR2 SVGAGI. Trimming cost V 0 bases and J 6 bases, with 12 bases left between them. The CDR3 here is CASSYSERAFNEQFF. The CDR3 DNA reads TGTGCCAGCAGTTACTCTGAGCGGGCCTTCAATGAGCAGTTCTTC.

The CDR3 DNA sequence: TGTGCTACGGGAGTCTCGGCTACTGAAGCTTTCTTT. Protein product: CATGVSATEAFF. This chain links TRBV6-6 with TRBJ1-1; D remains ambiguous. CDR1 and CDR2 (germline): MNHNY, SVGAGI (reference sequence). The CDR3 spans 12 residues.

V usage is TRBV7-9 and J usage is TRBJ1-5; no reliable D call. The germline V and J ends were trimmed by 4 bases and 10 bases, with 14 bases remaining between them. The CDR3 extends over 13 amino acids. Germline V gene data show CDR1 as SEHNR and CDR2 as FQNEAQ (reference sequence). DNA for the CDR3: TGTGCCAGCAGCTCAAACTTAGAGGGTCCCCAGCATTTT. This encodes CASSSNLEGPQHF.

This chain connects TRBV27 to TRBJ2-3; TRBD2 is a possible D gene (5 bases). Trimming stripped 0 bases from V and 3 bases from J, with 10 bases between. From germline, CDR1 is MNHEY and CDR2 SMNVEV (reference sequence). CDR3 size: 15 residues. The CDR3 loop is CASSLSVTMTDTQYF. The CDR3 nucleotides read TGTGCCAGCAGTTTATCGGTGACTATGACAGATACGCAGTATTTT.

Concerning this clone itself: A much larger clone lies a single base off, so this may be a read error. The chain combines TRBV6-6 with TRBJ2-7, with D unclear. Germline lookup yields CDR1 MNHNY and CDR2 SVGAGI (reference sequence). CDR3 length equals 12 residues. V dropped 4 bases and J dropped 0 bases, with 4 bases sitting between them. The CDR3 is CASSFSSYEQYF. CDR3 coding DNA: TGTGCCAGCAGTTTCAGCTCCTACGAGCAGTACTTC.

The chain combines TRBV30 with TRBJ2-1; TRBD2 agrees at 13 bases. The J segment lost 3 bases and the V segment lost 0 bases, leaving 11 bases of the junction unmatched. Germline-derived CDR1 and CDR2 are GTSNPN and SVGIG (reference sequence). This CDR3 has 19 amino acids. DNA for the CDR3: TGTGCCTGGAGTGTACGGGGGGGGACTAGCGGGATGTACTACAATGAGCAGTTCTTC. The encoded protein is CAWSVRGGTSGMYYNEQFF.